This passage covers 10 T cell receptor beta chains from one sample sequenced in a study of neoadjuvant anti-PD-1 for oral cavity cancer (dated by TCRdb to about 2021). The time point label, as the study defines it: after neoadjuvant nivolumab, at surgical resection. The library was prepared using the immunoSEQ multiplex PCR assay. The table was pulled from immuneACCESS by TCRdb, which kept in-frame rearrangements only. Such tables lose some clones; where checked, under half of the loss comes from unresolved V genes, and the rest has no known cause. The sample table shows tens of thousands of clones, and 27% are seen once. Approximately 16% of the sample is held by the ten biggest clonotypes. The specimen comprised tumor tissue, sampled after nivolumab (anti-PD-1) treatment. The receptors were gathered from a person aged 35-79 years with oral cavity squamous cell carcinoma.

The CDR3 region is CASSRWTEKLFF. CDR3 bases: TGTGCCAGCAGTCGTTGGACTGAAAAACTGTTTTTT. The chain employs TRBV28 and TRBJ1-4; no firm D call. CDR3 length: 12 amino acids. Trimming removed 5 bases at V and 7 bases at J, with 8 bases between. CDR1 and CDR2 (germline): MDHEN, SYDVKM.

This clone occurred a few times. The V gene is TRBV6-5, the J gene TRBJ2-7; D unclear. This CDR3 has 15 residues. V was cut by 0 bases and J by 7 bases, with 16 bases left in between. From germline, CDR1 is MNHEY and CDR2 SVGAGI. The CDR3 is CASSYSIRSVGEQYF. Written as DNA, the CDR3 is TGTGCCAGCAGTTACTCGATCCGCTCCGTAGGGGAGCAGTACTTC.

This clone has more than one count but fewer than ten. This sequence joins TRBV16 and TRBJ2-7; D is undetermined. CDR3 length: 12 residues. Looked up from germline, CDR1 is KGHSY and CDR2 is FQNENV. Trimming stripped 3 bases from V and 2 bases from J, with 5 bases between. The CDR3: CASSQTPYEQYF. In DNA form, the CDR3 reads TGTGCCAGCAGCCAGACTCCCTACGAGCAGTACTTC.

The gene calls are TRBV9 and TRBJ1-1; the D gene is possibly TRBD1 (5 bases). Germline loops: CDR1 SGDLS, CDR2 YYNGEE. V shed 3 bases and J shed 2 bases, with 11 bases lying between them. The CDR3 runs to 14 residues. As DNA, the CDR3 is TGTGCCAGCAGCGCCTTCGGGGGTAACACTGAAGCTTTCTTT. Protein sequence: CASSAFGGNTEAFF. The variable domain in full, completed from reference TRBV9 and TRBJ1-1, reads DSGVTQTPKHLITATGQRVTLRCSPRSGDLSVYWYQQSLDQGLQFLIQYYNGEERAKGNILERFSAQQFPDLHSELNLSSLELGDSALYFCASSAFGGNTEAFFGQGTRLTVV.

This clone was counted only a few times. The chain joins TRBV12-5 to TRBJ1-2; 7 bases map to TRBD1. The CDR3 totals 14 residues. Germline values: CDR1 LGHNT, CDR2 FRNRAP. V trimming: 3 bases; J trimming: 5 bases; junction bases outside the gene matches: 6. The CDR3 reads CASGFLTGFYGYTF. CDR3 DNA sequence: TGTGCTAGTGGTTTCCTGACAGGGTTTTATGGCTACACCTTC.

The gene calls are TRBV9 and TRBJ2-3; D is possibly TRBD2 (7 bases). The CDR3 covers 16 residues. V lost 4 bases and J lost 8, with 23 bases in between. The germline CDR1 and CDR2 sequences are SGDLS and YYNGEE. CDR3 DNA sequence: TGTGCCAGCAGCCCCCCGGCTAGCGGAGGGGGGGGTACGCAGTATTTT. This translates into CASSPPASGGGGTQYF.

For the CDR3, the DNA is TGTGCCACCAGCAGAGATCTTACTCTAGCCCCCTACGAGCAGTACTTC. Residues: CATSRDLTLAPYEQYF. This chain uses TRBV15 with TRBJ2-7; the D gene is possibly TRBD2 (5 bases). Germline-derived CDR1 and CDR2 are LNHNV and YYDKDF (reference sequence). The length of the CDR3 is 16 residues. Between the trimmed V and J ends, which lost 0 bases and 2 bases, there was a span of 14 bases.

In DNA, the CDR3 is TGTGCCTGGAGTGTGATGGGGAATCAGCCCCAGCATTTT. Amino acid sequence: CAWSVMGNQPQHF. The V call is TRBV30, the J call TRBJ1-5; D uncertain. CDR3 length: 13 residues. Germline V lookup: CDR1 GTSNPN, CDR2 SVGIG (reference sequence). Between the trimmed V and J ends, which lost 0 bases and 4 bases, there was a span of 7 bases.

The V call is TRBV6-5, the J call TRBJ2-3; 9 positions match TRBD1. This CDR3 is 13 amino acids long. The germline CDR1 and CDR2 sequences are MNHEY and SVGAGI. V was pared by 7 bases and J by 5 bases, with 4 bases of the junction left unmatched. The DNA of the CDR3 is TGTGCCAGCACCGGGACAGGGAAAGATACGCAGTATTTT. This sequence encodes CASTGTGKDTQYF.

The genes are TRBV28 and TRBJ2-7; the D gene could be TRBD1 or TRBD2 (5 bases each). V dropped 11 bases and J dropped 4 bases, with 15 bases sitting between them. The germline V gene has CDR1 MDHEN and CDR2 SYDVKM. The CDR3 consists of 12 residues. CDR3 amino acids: CAHPRGGYEQYF. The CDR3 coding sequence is TGTGCCCACCCGAGGGGTGGGTACGAGCAGTACTTC.